What follows is one T cell receptor (beta chain) and its context. Its target is unknown. The record originates from a study of blood T cells in healthy people across ages. Then a second PCR, running roughly 7 to 11 cycles, was carried out with a sample-barcoded 5' primer and a J-beta primer mix. TCRdb processed the 5' RACE reads anew with MiXCR; each CDR3 protein has one entry. The sample carries about 2 million distinct CDR3 sequences, 49% recorded once. General observations from the study: More naive CD4+ cells and higher diversity were found in long-lived than in aged donors.

Germline assignment: CDR1 SQVTM and CDR2 ANQGSEA. The CDR3 consists of 12 residues. The TCR was taken from a woman in her forties in good health. The genes are TRBV29-1 and TRBJ2-4; D is possibly TRBD1 (5 bases). The J call may not be correct, given that the DNA end is closer to TRBJ2-7. The sequenced material came from blood. As DNA, the CDR3 is TGCAGCGTAGTAATCAGGGATTACGAGCAGTACTTC. Its translation: CSVVIRDYEQYF.